This is a list of T cell receptor beta chains from one sample in a study of shared T cell receptors in the human thymus. TCRdb's table, derived via immunoSEQ multiplex PCR, lists solely in-frame clones and lacks some. The sample has more than 550,000 clones; more than 70% are singletons. These sequences were also reported in another study, on human thymus T cells.

The sequencing sample was made of thymocytes. These receptors were taken from a boy under three years old with a congenital heart defect. The CDR3 runs from the conserved cysteine through the conserved F or W. A D gene is named only where the DNA matches it firmly. Part of the rows lack a size; the others show once, few, many or a class for expanded clones.

V: TRBV2
D: .
J: TRBJ2-1
size: .
CDR3: CASSEGGEEQFF
DNA: TGTGCCAGCAGTGAAGGAGGCGAGGAGCAGTTCTTC

V: TRBV6-1
D: .
J: TRBJ1-5
size: .
CDR3: CASSEWGQHSNQPQHF
DNA: TGTGCCAGCAGTGAATGGGGGCAGCATAGCAATCAGCCCCAGCATTTT

V: TRBV25-1
D: TRBD1
J: TRBJ2-7
size: .
CDR3: CASSEYWQGALYEQYF
DNA: TGTGCCAGCAGTGAATATTGGCAGGGGGCGCTCTACGAGCAGTACTTC

V: TRBV19
D: TRBD2
J: TRBJ2-3
size: few
CDR3: CASSRSVREGHLNTDTQYF
DNA: TGTGCCAGTAGTAGGTCGGTGCGGGAGGGCCACCTTAACACAGATACGCAGTATTTT

V: TRBV4-1
D: .
J: TRBJ1-5
size: .
CDR3: CASSQATSSTLWDQPQHF
DNA: TGCGCCAGCAGCCAAGCGACAAGTTCCACTCTATGGGATCAGCCCCAGCATTTT

V: TRBV9
D: TRBD2
J: TRBJ2-1
size: .
CDR3: CASSVGGSGVHYNEQFF
DNA: TGTGCCAGCAGCGTAGGGGGTAGCGGGGTCCACTACAATGAGCAGTTCTTC

V: TRBV4-3
D: TRBD2
J: TRBJ2-1
size: .
CDR3: CASSQERGADNEQFF
DNA: TGCGCCAGCAGCCAAGAGCGGGGGGCCGACAATGAGCAGTTCTTC

V: TRBV10-1
D: .
J: TRBJ2-3
size: .
CDR3: CASSEGLSSTDTQYF
DNA: TGCGCCAGCAGTGAGGGACTGTCTAGCACAGATACGCAGTATTTT

V: TRBV30
D: TRBD1
J: TRBJ2-7
size: once
CDR3: CAWKGQGARTYEQYF
DNA: TGTGCCTGGAAGGGCCAGGGGGCGAGGACCTACGAGCAGTACTTC

V: TRBV7-9
D: TRBD1
J: TRBJ1-3
size: .
CDR3: CASSPTRQGSGNTIYF
DNA: TGTGCCAGCAGCCCTACTCGACAGGGGTCTGGAAACACCATATATTTT

V: TRBV10-1
D: .
J: TRBJ1-2
size: .
CDR3: CAPPGQSNYGYTF
DNA: TGCGCCCCCCCAGGGCAGAGTAACTATGGCTACACCTTC

V: TRBV15
D: TRBD2
J: TRBJ2-1
size: .
CDR3: CATSRDYRTSGLYNEQFF
DNA: TGTGCCACCAGCAGAGATTACAGGACTAGCGGGTTGTACAATGAGCAGTTCTTC

V: TRBV4-2
D: .
J: TRBJ1-5
size: .
CDR3: CASSPGHGETGNQPQHF
DNA: TGTGCCAGCAGCCCGGGACATGGAGAAACTGGTAATCAGCCCCAGCATTTT

V: TRBV4-2
D: TRBD2
J: TRBJ2-1
size: .
CDR3: CASVKTSGLTRSSYNEQFF
DNA: TGTGCCAGCGTAAAGACTAGCGGTCTGACCCGTAGCTCCTACAATGAGCAGTTCTTC

V: TRBV4-1
D: TRBD2
J: TRBJ2-1
size: .
CDR3: CASSQEVAGGYNEQFF
DNA: TGCGCCAGCAGCCAAGAGGTAGCGGGAGGATACAATGAGCAGTTCTTC

V: TRBV7-9
D: TRBD1
J: TRBJ1-4
size: .
CDR3: CASSLRLTQGEKLFF
DNA: TGTGCCAGCAGCTTAAGGCTGACACAGGGGGAAAAACTGTTTTTT